These 27 T cell receptor beta chains were all obtained from the same sample, sequenced in a study of monozygotic twins with inflammatory bowel disease. TCRdb reprocessed the 5' RACE reads and stores each CDR3 protein as one record, lacking DNA. Here the sample table reports around 380,000 distinct CDR3 sequences. Sequenced input: blood. Receptors were obtained from a human donor with ulcerative colitis or Crohn's disease, or a healthy co-twin of an affected twin (not recorded which).

This chain joins TRBV2 and TRBJ2-2; without DNA, the TCRdb call of TRBD1 cannot be checked. The CDR3 is 18 amino acids. The germline gives CDR1 SNHLY, CDR2 FYNNEI. CDR3 protein: CARPRHPDRGKNTGELFF.

The V and J genes are TRBV5-5 and TRBJ1-6; TCRdb names TRBD1, which stays unverified in the absence of DNA. Germline V gene data show CDR1 as SGHKS and CDR2 as YYEKEE (reference sequence). This CDR3 has 14 amino acids. The CDR3 is CASSFGQENSPLHF.

The chain recombines TRBV7-9 with TRBJ2-3; the TCRdb call, TRBD2, lacks DNA for checking. The CDR3 loop spans 14 amino acids. Per germline, CDR1 SEHNR and CDR2 FQNEAQ (reference sequence). CDR3 sequence: CASSSRLVPDTQYF.

V usage is TRBV7-9 and J usage is TRBJ2-2; the TCRdb D gene call, TRBD1, has no DNA to confirm it. The germline V gene has CDR1 SEHNR and CDR2 FQNEAQ (reference sequence). The CDR3 consists of 14 residues. The CDR3 sequence is CASSPQGNTGELFF.

The chain combines TRBV25-1 with TRBJ1-5. The CDR3 is made up of 13 amino acids. The germline gives CDR1 MGHDK, CDR2 SYGVNS. Here the CDR3 reads CASSVSSNQPQHF.

The chain recombines TRBV29-1 with TRBJ2-3; the D call from TCRdb, TRBD2, cannot be confirmed without DNA. The CDR3 extends over 15 amino acids. Germline lookup yields CDR1 SQVTM and CDR2 ANQGSEA. The CDR3 spells CSVEGEGDSPDTQYF.

J is TRBJ2-4 and V is TRBV4-2; the TCRdb D gene call, TRBD2, has no DNA to confirm it. Germline assignment: CDR1 LGHNA and CDR2 YNFKEQ. The CDR3 spans 15 residues. The CDR3 loop reads CASSQGGWPKNIQYF.

V gene TRBV7-2 combines with J gene TRBJ2-7. This CDR3 contains 11 residues. The germline gives CDR1 SGHTA, CDR2 FQGNSA. The CDR3 here is CVSSFNYEQYF.

The genes are TRBV4-1 and TRBJ2-1; TCRdb reports TRBD2, a call that lacks DNA to check it against. This CDR3 contains 19 residues. Germline-derived CDR1 and CDR2 are MGHRA and YSYEKL. CDR3: CASSQRALAGAPSYNEQFF.

The chain uses TRBV6-2 or TRBV6-3 and TRBJ2-3; TCRdb's D gene call, TRBD2, goes unchecked for lack of DNA. This CDR3 contains 16 residues. CDR1 and CDR2 (germline): MNHEY, SVGEGT. The CDR3 region is CASRGLAAPRGDTQYF.

The gene calls are TRBV30 and TRBJ2-7; the TCRdb call, TRBD2, lacks DNA for checking. The length of the CDR3 is 16 residues. CDR1 and CDR2 (germline): GTSNPN, SVGIG (reference sequence). The CDR3 sequence is CAWSVAGTRINYEQYF.

The gene calls are TRBV27 and TRBJ2-1; TCRdb gives TRBD2 as the D gene, but with no DNA this cannot be confirmed. CDR1 and CDR2 from the germline V gene are MNHEY and SMNVEV (reference sequence). This CDR3 contains 16 residues. The CDR3 reads CASSQNTSPGPDEQFF.

The rearrangement joins TRBV5-1 to TRBJ2-5; as DNA is missing, the TRBD1 call by TCRdb cannot be tested. CDR3 size: 16 residues. Per the germline V gene, CDR1 is SGHRS and CDR2 is YFSETQ. CDR3 residues: CASSLTTPGTGETQYF. Variable domain in full (rest from reference TRBV5-1 and TRBJ2-5): KAGVTQTPRYLIKTRGQQVTLSCSPISGHRSVSWYQQTPGQGLQFLFEYFSETQRNKGNFPGRFSGRQFSNSRSEMNVSTLELGDSALYLCASSLTTPGTGETQYFGPGTRLLVL.

J is TRBJ2-6 and V is TRBV19; TCRdb designates TRBD1, a call that cannot be tested without DNA. The CDR3 has 18 amino acids. Germline CDR1 reads LNHDA; CDR2 reads SQIVND (reference sequence). CDR3 loop: CASSISPGRGSGANVLTF. Looking up the rest from reference TRBV19 and TRBJ2-6 gives the full variable domain: DGGITQSPKYLFRKEGQNVTLSCEQNLNHDAMYWYRQDPGQGLRLIYYSQIVNDFQKGDIAEGYSVSREKKESFPLTVTSAQKNPTAFYLCASSISPGRGSGANVLTFGAGSRLTVL.

The chain uses TRBV6-2 or TRBV6-3 and TRBJ2-5; TCRdb's assignment of TRBD2 cannot be checked, as there is no DNA. The length of the CDR3 is 18 residues. Germline CDR1 and CDR2: MNHEY and SVGEGT. The chain's CDR3 is CASSTKPGLAGVGETQYF.

The chain links TRBV5-6 to TRBJ2-6; TCRdb gives TRBD1 as the D gene, but with no DNA this cannot be confirmed. Germline V gives CDR1 SGHDT, CDR2 YYEEEE. The CDR3 extends over 16 amino acids. The CDR3 loop is CASSPGQHSGANVLTF.

The chain uses TRBV6-2 or TRBV6-3 and TRBJ2-5; TCRdb gives TRBD2 as the D gene, but with no DNA this cannot be confirmed. The CDR3 extends over 14 amino acids. The germline gives CDR1 MNHEY, CDR2 SVGEGT. The CDR3 sequence is CASRDLAEQETQYF.

The chain combines TRBV3-1 with TRBJ2-7. The germline CDR1 and CDR2 sequences are LGHDT and YNNKEL (reference sequence). This CDR3 is 14 amino acids long. The CDR3 loop is CASSQIVLSHEQYF.

The V and J genes are TRBV5-6 and TRBJ2-2. This CDR3 comprises 13 residues. Germline CDR1 reads SGHDT; CDR2 reads YYEEEE. This chain's CDR3 is CASSPKMAGELFF.

This chain connects TRBV18 to TRBJ1-5; TCRdb selects TRBD1, and the lack of DNA leaves this call unchecked. This CDR3 spans 15 amino acids. Germline V gives CDR1 KGHSH, CDR2 LQKENI. The chain's CDR3 is CARCPEGVSNQPQHF.

The rearrangement links TRBV5-1 to TRBJ1-1; TCRdb gives TRBD1 as the D gene, but with no DNA this cannot be confirmed. The germline CDR1 and CDR2 sequences are SGHRS and YFSETQ. This CDR3 region has 14 residues. The CDR3 sequence: CASSLFSGNTEAFF.

The V and J genes are TRBV29-1 and TRBJ2-6. CDR3 size: 15 residues. Germline V CDR1 and CDR2: SQVTM, ANQGSEA. CDR3 in amino acids: CSVHAGNSGANVLTF.

V and J are TRBV20-1 and TRBJ1-5; TCRdb lists TRBD1, though no DNA is available to test this call. Germline V CDR1 and CDR2: DFQATT, SNEGSKA (reference sequence). CDR3 length: 13 residues. The CDR3 loop reads CSATQGARQPQHF.

This chain joins TRBV18 and TRBJ2-5. This CDR3 has 14 amino acids. CDR1 is KGHSH, CDR2 LQKENI, per germline. The CDR3: CASSPVSQRETQYF.

The rearrangement uses TRBV6-2 or TRBV6-3 and TRBJ2-5; TCRdb's D call, TRBD1, is unchecked because there is no DNA. The germline CDR1 and CDR2 sequences are MNHEY and SVGEGT. The CDR3 loop spans 12 amino acids. The CDR3 loop reads CASSPPWETQYF.

The chain uses TRBV7-3 and TRBJ2-3; TCRdb reports TRBD1, a call that lacks DNA to check it against. Germline CDR1 reads SGHTA; CDR2 reads FQGTGA. The CDR3 sequence is 15 residues long. The CDR3 spells CASSITPGQADTQYF.

The chain uses TRBV3-1 and TRBJ1-1; the D gene TCRdb calls, TRBD1, cannot be checked with no DNA. The CDR3 is made up of 14 amino acids. Germline V gives CDR1 LGHDT, CDR2 YNNKEL (reference sequence). The CDR3 loop reads CASSLPGADTEAFF.